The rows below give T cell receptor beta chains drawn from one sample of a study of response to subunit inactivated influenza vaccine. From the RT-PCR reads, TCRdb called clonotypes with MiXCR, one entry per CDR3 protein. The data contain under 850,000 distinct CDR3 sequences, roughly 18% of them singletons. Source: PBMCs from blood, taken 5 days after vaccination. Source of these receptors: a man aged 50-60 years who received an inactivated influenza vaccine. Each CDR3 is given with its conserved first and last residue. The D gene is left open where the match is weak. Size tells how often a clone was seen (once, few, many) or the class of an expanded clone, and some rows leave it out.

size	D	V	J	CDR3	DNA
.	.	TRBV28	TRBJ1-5	CAVILTGVHQPQHF	TGTGCCGTCATCTTGACGGGTGTTCATCAGCCCCAGCATTTT
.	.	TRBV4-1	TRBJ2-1	CASSQAPGENEQFF	TGCGCCAGCAGCCAAGCGCCGGGGGAGAATGAGCAGTTCTTC
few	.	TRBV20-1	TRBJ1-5	CSARLGSPFNQPQHF	TGCAGTGCTAGACTGGGATCGCCCTTTAATCAGCCCCAGCATTTT
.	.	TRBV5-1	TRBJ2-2	CASSLDSYTGELFF	TGCGCCAGCAGCTTGGACTCGTACACCGGGGAGCTGTTTTTT
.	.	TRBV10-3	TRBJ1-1	CAVQQGNTEAFF	TGTGCCGTGCAACAGGGGAACACTGAAGCTTTCTTT
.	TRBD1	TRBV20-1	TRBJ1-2	CSASATGAAYGYTF	TGCAGTGCTTCCGCGACAGGGGCCGCCTATGGCTACACCTTC
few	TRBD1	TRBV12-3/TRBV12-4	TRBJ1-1	CASSHGQVHTEAFF	TGTGCCAGCAGCCACGGACAGGTTCACACTGAAGCTTTCTTT
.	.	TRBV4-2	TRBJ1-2	CASSQDTGNYGHTF	TGTGCCAGCAGCCAAGATACGGGAAACTATGGCCACACCTTC
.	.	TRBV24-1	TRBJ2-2	CATGGTGELFF	TGTGCCACCGGGGGGACCGGGGAGCTGTTTTTT
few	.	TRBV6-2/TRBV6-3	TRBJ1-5	CASSWESLVGNQPQHF	TGTGCCAGCAGTTGGGAATCCCTGGTGGGCAATCAGCCCCAGCATTTT
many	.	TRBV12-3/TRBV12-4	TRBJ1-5	CASSLTRNQPQHF	TGTGCCAGCAGTTTAACTCGCAATCAGCCCCAGCATTTT
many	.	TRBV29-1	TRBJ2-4	CSVEEAAKNIQYF	TGCAGCGTTGAAGAAGCAGCCAAAAACATTCAGTACTTC
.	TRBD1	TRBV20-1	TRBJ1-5	CSAIPDRGGNQPQHF	TGCAGTGCTATCCCCGACAGGGGCGGCAATCAGCCCCAGCATTTT
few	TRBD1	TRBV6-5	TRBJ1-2	CASTSIGKGADGYTF	TGTGCCAGCACTTCCATAGGGAAGGGGGCTGATGGCTACACCTTC
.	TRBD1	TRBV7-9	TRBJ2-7	CASSLARGQNEQYF	TGTGCCAGCAGCTTAGCCAGGGGGCAAAACGAGCAGTACTTC
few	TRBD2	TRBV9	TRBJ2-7	CASSVESTSGSYEQYF	TGTGCCAGCAGCGTAGAGTCGACTAGCGGGAGTTACGAGCAGTACTTC